Listed below are T cell receptor beta chains from one sample, sequenced in a study of blood T cell repertoires in COVID-19. This table comes from immunoSEQ multiplex PCR, and its TCRdb copy is limited to in-frame clones, with some not included. This sample has around 190,000 clones, with 70% to 90% found just once. Sequenced sample: peripheral blood. The receptors originated from a man aged 50 or older with COVID-19, enrolled during active disease. Both conserved end residues are part of each CDR3. D genes are given only for firm matches. Some rows have no size entry. The others give once, few or many, or a class for an expanded clone.

TRBJ2-7	TRBV5-6	NA	NA	13	CASSLREHYEQYF	TGTGCCAGCAGCTTGCGGGAGCACTACGAGCAGTACTTC
TRBJ2-5	TRBV6-2/TRBV6-3	NA	TRBD1	13	CASSQGQPGTQYF	TGTGCCAGCAGCCAGGGACAGCCAGGGACCCAGTACTTC
TRBJ1-3	TRBV9	NA	NA	17	CASSVVEGQISGNTIYF	TGTGCCAGCAGCGTAGTCGAAGGACAGATCTCTGGAAACACCATATATTTT
TRBJ1-5	TRBV7-9	NA	NA	14	CASSSSTGIQPQHF	TGTGCCAGCAGCTCGAGTACAGGGATTCAGCCCCAGCATTTT
TRBJ2-3	TRBV6-1	NA	TRBD2	16	CASSETSGAYTDTQYF	TGTGCCAGCAGTGAGACTAGCGGGGCGTACACAGATACGCAGTATTTT
TRBJ2-5	TRBV5-6	NA	NA	15	CASSKDYREKETQYF	TGTGCCAGCAGCAAGGACTACCGGGAGAAAGAGACCCAGTACTTC
TRBJ1-1	TRBV10-3	NA	NA	13	CAIRGTGFPEAFF	TGTGCCATCAGGGGAACAGGGTTCCCTGAAGCTTTCTTT
TRBJ2-1	TRBV5-1	NA	TRBD2	14	CASSLLAENNEQFF	TGCGCCAGCAGCCTTCTAGCGGAGAACAATGAGCAGTTCTTC
TRBJ2-2	TRBV3-1/TRBV3-2	NA	NA	15	CASSQDPAARGELFF	TGTGCCAGCAGCCAAGATCCGGCTGCGCGGGGGGAGCTGTTTTTT
TRBJ2-2	TRBV7-8	NA	TRBD2	18	CASSLWTSGRIRAGELFF	TGTGCCAGCAGCCTATGGACTAGCGGGAGAATACGAGCCGGGGAGCTGTTTTTT
TRBJ1-1	TRBV29-1	few	NA	8	CSGDEAFF	TGCAGCGGAGATGAAGCTTTCTTT
TRBJ2-7	TRBV30	NA	TRBD2	16	CAWSAELAGLHYEQYF	TGTGCCTGGAGCGCCGAGCTAGCGGGCCTTCATTACGAGCAGTACTTC
TRBJ1-5	TRBV7-2	NA	NA	13	CASRAQGHQPQHF	TGTGCCAGCAGGGCCCAGGGGCATCAGCCCCAGCATTTT
TRBJ2-2	TRBV7-3	NA	TRBD1	17	CASSPRDRVLQAGELFF	TGTGCCAGCAGCCCCCGGGACAGGGTCCTTCAGGCCGGGGAGCTGTTTTTT
TRBJ1-3	TRBV7-9	NA	TRBD1	14	CASFDRVSGNTIYF	TGTGCCAGCTTCGACAGGGTCTCTGGAAACACCATATATTTT
TRBJ1-1	TRBV4-2	NA	NA	15	CASREAGRQNTEAFF	TGTGCCAGCAGAGAGGCAGGGAGGCAAAACACTGAAGCTTTCTTT
TRBJ1-2	TRBV7-3	NA	TRBD1	14	CASSSGQGDGGYTF	TGTGCCAGCAGCTCCGGACAGGGGGATGGCGGCTACACCTTC
TRBJ2-7	TRBV28	NA	TRBD1	14	CASSLGQGAGEQYF	TGTGCCAGCAGTCTGGGACAGGGGGCGGGTGAGCAGTACTTC
TRBJ2-5	TRBV24-1	NA	NA	17	CATSDRIIQGTQETQYF	TGTGCCACCAGTGATCGTATAATACAGGGTACCCAAGAGACCCAGTACTTC
TRBJ2-7	TRBV5-4	NA	NA	13	CASSQANDYEQYF	TGTGCCAGCAGCCAGGCCAACGATTACGAGCAGTACTTC
TRBJ2-1	TRBV6-6	once	NA	16	CASTQGRTVTLNEQFF	TGTGCCAGCACCCAAGGGCGGACAGTGACACTCAATGAGCAGTTCTTC
TRBJ1-4	TRBV28	NA	TRBD1	17	CASSQWDRGVPNEKLFF	TGTGCCAGCAGTCAATGGGACAGGGGGGTTCCAAATGAAAAACTGTTTTTT
TRBJ2-7	TRBV2	NA	NA	12	CASSAAGREQYF	TGTGCCAGCAGTGCGGCGGGGAGGGAGCAGTACTTC
TRBJ1-5	TRBV2	NA	NA	15	CASRQAPTSNQPQHF	TGTGCCAGCAGACAGGCGCCCACTAGCAATCAGCCCCAGCATTTT
TRBJ1-5	TRBV6-4	NA	NA	13	CASSREGGQPQHF	TGTGCCAGCAGCAGGGAGGGGGGTCAGCCCCAGCATTTT
TRBJ2-3	TRBV7-2	NA	NA	19	CASSLGLVRGARSGDTQYF	TGTGCCAGCAGCTTAGGACTAGTCCGGGGGGCCCGCTCTGGAGATACGCAGTATTTT
TRBJ2-7	TRBV6-5	NA	NA	15	CASSPTTGRPYEQYF	TGTGCCAGCAGTCCTACGACAGGGAGGCCCTACGAGCAGTACTTC
TRBJ2-7	TRBV7-6	NA	TRBD1	15	CASSIRQGAGYEQYF	TGTGCCAGCAGCATAAGACAGGGGGCGGGCTACGAGCAGTACTTC
TRBJ1-4	TRBV6-5	NA	NA	14	CASSYRGTNEKLFF	TGTGCCAGCAGTTATCGGGGTACTAATGAAAAACTGTTTTTT
TRBJ2-7	TRBV11-2	NA	TRBD1	10	CASSSPGQLF	TGTGCCAGCAGCTCCCCGGGACAGCTCTTC
TRBJ2-5	TRBV7-2	NA	TRBD2	16	CASSLGASGGRKTQYF	TGTGCCAGCAGCTTAGGGGCTAGCGGGGGGCGGAAGACCCAGTACTTC
TRBJ2-7	TRBV7-9	NA	TRBD2	19	CASSLGTPPSGVATYEQYF	TGTGCCAGCAGCTTAGGGACTCCTCCTAGCGGCGTAGCTACCTACGAGCAGTACTTC
TRBJ1-4	TRBV7-9	once	NA	15	CASSLSAGLNEKLFF	TGTGCCAGCAGCCTCAGTGCGGGCCTTAATGAAAAGCTGTTTTTT
TRBJ2-1	TRBV2	NA	NA	11	CASSESQRGFF	TGTGCCAGCAGTGAGTCCCAGAGAGGGTTCTTC
TRBJ2-7	TRBV5-1	NA	TRBD1	15	CASSLAGQGANEQYF	TGCGCCAGCAGCTTGGCGGGACAGGGGGCCAACGAGCAGTACTTC
TRBJ1-5	TRBV5-1	NA	NA	15	CASSLAGVSNQPQHF	TGCGCCAGCAGCTTGGCGGGGGTAAGCAATCAGCCCCAGCATTTT
TRBJ2-1	TRBV11-3	NA	NA	15	CASSLAGDNYNEQFF	TGTGCCAGCAGCCTAGCAGGGGACAACTACAATGAGCAGTTCTTC
TRBJ2-3	TRBV5-4	NA	NA	14	CASSLGHYTDTQYF	TGTGCCAGCAGCTTAGGACACTACACAGATACGCAGTATTTT
TRBJ1-1	TRBV29-1	NA	TRBD1	12	CSVTDRGTEAFF	TGCAGCGTTACGGACAGGGGAACTGAAGCTTTCTTT
TRBJ1-1	TRBV5-4	few	NA	14	CASSPQGLNTEAFF	TGTGCCAGCAGCCCACAGGGACTGAACACTGAAGCTTTCTTT
TRBJ2-6	TRBV5-8	NA	NA	14	CASSLGRGANVLTF	TGTGCCAGCAGCTTGGGTCGGGGGGCCAACGTCCTGACTTTC
TRBJ1-1	TRBV27	NA	NA	14	CASSPRTANTEAFF	TGTGCCAGCAGTCCTCGGACAGCGAACACTGAAGCTTTCTTT
TRBJ2-7	TRBV7-2	NA	TRBD2	15	CASSLTSGYSYEQYF	TGTGCCAGCAGCCTGACTAGCGGTTATTCCTACGAGCAGTACTTC
TRBJ1-3	TRBV4-1	NA	TRBD1	15	CASSQTGGFGNTIYF	TGCGCCAGCAGCCAAACAGGGGGCTTTGGAAACACCATATATTTT
TRBJ2-1	TRBV3-1/TRBV3-2	NA	NA	14	CASSQFTTGNEQFF	TGTGCCAGCAGCCAATTCACGACGGGTAATGAGCAGTTCTTC
TRBJ2-2	TRBV20-1	NA	NA	13	CSASQTATGELFF	TGCAGTGCTAGTCAAACAGCCACCGGGGAGCTGTTTTTT
TRBJ1-2	TRBV28	NA	NA	13	CASSLGVYYGYTF	TGTGCCAGCAGTTTGGGAGTTTACTATGGCTACACCTTC
TRBJ2-5	TRBV19	NA	NA	11	CASSNGETQYF	TGTGCCAGTAGCAACGGGGAGACCCAGTACTTC
TRBJ1-1	TRBV6-5	once	TRBD1	16	CASSYSIGTDQSPAFF	TGTGCCAGCAGTTACTCGATAGGGACAGACCAGTCGCCAGCTTTCTTT
TRBJ2-7	TRBV18	NA	NA	14	CASSPRGLFDEQYF	TGTGCCAGCTCACCGAGAGGGTTGTTCGACGAGCAGTACTTC